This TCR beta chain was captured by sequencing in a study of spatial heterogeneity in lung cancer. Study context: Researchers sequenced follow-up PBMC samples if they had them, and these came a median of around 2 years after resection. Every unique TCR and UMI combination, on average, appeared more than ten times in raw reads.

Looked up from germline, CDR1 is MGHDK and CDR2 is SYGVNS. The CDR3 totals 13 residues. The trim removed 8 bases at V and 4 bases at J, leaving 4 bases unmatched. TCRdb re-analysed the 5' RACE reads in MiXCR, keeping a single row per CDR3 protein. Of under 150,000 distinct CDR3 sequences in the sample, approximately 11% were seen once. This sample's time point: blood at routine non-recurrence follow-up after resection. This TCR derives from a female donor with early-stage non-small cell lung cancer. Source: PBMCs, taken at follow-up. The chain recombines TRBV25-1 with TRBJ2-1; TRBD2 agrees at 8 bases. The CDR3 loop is CASARGGYNEQFF. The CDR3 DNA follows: TGTGCCAGCGCTCGGGGGGGATACAATGAGCAGTTCTTC.